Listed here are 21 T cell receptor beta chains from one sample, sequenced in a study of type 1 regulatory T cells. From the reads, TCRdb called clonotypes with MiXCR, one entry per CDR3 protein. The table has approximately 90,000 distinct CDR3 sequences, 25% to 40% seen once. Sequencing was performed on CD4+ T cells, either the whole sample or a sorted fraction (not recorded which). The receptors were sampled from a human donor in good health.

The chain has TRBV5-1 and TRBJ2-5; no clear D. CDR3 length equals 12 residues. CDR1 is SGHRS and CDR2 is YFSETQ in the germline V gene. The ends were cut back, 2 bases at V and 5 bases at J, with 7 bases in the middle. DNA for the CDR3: TGCGCCAGCAGCTTTGGGGTTGAGACCCAGTACTTC. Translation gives CASSFGVETQYF. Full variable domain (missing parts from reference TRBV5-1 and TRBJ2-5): KAGVTQTPRYLIKTRGQQVTLSCSPISGHRSVSWYQQTPGQGLQFLFEYFSETQRNKGNFPGRFSGRQFSNSRSEMNVSTLELGDSALYLCASSFGVETQYFGPGTRLLVL.

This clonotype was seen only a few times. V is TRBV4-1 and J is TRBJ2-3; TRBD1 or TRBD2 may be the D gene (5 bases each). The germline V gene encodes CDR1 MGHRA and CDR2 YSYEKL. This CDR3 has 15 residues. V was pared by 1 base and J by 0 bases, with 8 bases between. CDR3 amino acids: CASSQVGVSTDTQYF. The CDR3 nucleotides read TGCGCCAGCAGCCAAGTGGGGGTTAGCACAGATACGCAGTATTTT.

The CDR3 DNA is TGTGCCAGCAGTCTCCTCGGGAACACCGGGGAGCTGTTTTTT. Residues: CASSLLGNTGELFF. V gene TRBV25-1 combines with J gene TRBJ2-2; D ambiguous. The CDR3 loop spans 14 amino acids. Germline-derived CDR1 and CDR2 are MGHDK and SYGVNS. The V end lost 5 bases, the J end lost 1 base, and 8 bases lay between the germline ends.

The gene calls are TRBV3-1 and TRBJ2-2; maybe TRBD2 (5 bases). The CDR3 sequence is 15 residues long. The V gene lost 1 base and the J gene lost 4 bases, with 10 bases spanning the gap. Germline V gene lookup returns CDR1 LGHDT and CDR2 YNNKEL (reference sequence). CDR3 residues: CASSQGGSGTGELFF. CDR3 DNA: TGTGCCAGCAGCCAAGGCGGGTCGGGCACCGGGGAGCTGTTTTTT.

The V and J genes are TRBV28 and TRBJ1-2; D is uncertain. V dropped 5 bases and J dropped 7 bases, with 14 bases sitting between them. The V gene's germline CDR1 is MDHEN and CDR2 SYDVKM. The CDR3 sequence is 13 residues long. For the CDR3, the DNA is TGTGCCAGCAGTCCCCGCCCCCTCGGTGGCTACACCTTC. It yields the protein CASSPRPLGGYTF.

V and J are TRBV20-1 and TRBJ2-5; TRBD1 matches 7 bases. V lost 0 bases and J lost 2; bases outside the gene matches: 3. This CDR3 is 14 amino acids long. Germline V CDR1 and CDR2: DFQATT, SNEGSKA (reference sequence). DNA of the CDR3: TGCAGTGCTAGAGATATGACAGGGCAAGAGACCCAGTACTTC. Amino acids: CSARDMTGQETQYF.

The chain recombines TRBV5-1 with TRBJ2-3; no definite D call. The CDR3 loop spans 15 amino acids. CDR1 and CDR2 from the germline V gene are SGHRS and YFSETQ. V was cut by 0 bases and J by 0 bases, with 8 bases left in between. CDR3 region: CASSLGPKSTDTQYF. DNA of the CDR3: TGCGCCAGCAGCTTGGGTCCCAAAAGCACAGATACGCAGTATTTT.

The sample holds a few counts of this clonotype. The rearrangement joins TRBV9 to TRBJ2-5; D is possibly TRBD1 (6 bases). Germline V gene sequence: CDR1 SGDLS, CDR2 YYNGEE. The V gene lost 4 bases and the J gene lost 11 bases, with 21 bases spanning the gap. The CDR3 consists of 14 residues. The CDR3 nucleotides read TGTGCCAGCAGCTCTTCAGGTCGGAACAGGGAACAGTACTTC. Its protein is CASSSSGRNREQYF.

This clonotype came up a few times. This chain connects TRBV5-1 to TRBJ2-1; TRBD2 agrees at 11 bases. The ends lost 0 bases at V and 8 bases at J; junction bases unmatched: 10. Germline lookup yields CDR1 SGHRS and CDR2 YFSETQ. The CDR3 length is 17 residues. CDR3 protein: CASSLGLAGGPRDEQFF. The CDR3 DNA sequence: TGCGCCAGCAGCTTGGGGTTAGCGGGAGGGCCTCGGGATGAGCAGTTCTTC. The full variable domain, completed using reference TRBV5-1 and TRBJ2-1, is KAGVTQTPRYLIKTRGQQVTLSCSPISGHRSVSWYQQTPGQGLQFLFEYFSETQRNKGNFPGRFSGRQFSNSRSEMNVSTLELGDSALYLCASSLGLAGGPRDEQFFGPGTRLTVL.

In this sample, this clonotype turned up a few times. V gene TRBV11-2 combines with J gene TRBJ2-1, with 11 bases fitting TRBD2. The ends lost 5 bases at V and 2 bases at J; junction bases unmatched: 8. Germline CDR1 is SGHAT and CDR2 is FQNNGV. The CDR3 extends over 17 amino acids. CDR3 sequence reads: CASSTISGRGAYNEQFF. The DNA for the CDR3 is TGTGCCAGCAGCACCATTAGCGGGAGGGGCGCCTACAATGAGCAGTTCTTC.

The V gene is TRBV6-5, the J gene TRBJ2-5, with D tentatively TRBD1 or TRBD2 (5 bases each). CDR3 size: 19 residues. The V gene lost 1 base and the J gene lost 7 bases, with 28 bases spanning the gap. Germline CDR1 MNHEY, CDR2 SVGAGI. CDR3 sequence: CASSYLSGTSDARMVTQYF. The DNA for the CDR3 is TGTGCCAGCAGTTACTTATCAGGGACCTCGGATGCAAGGATGGTGACCCAGTACTTC.

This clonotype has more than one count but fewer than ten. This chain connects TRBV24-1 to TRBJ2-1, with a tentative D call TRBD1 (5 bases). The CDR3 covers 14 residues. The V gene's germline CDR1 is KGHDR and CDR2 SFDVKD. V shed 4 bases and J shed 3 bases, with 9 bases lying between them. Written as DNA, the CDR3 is TGTGCCACCAGTGAGCAGGGCGACTACAATGAGCAGTTCTTC. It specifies CATSEQGDYNEQFF.

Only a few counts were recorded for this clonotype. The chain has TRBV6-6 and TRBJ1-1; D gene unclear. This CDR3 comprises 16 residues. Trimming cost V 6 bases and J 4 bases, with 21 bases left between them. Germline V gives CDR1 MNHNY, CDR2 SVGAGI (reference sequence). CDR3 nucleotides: TGTGCCAGCAGCCTTGAGAAGGGTAGGGTTGGCACTGAAGCTTTCTTT. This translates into CASSLEKGRVGTEAFF.

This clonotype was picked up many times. The CDR3 loop reads CASRLAGGYEQYF. DNA of the CDR3: TGTGCCAGCAGACTAGCGGGAGGTTACGAGCAGTACTTC. The gene calls are TRBV12-3 or TRBV12-4 and TRBJ2-7; 12 nucleotides line up with TRBD2. J gave up 4 bases and V 6 bases, and 1 base lay outside the gene matches. The CDR3 runs 13 residues.

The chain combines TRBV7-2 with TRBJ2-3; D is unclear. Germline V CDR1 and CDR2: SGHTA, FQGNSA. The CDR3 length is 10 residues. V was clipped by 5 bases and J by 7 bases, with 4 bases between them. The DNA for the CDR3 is TGTGCCAGCAGCGAGAATACGCAGTATTTT. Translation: CASSENTQYF.

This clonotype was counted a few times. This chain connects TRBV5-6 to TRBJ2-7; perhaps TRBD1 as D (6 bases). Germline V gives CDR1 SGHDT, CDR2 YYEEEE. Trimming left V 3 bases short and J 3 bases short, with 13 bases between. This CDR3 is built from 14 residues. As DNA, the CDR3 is TGTGCCAGCAGCTCCGCGACAGGAATCTACGAGCAGTACTTC. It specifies CASSSATGIYEQYF.

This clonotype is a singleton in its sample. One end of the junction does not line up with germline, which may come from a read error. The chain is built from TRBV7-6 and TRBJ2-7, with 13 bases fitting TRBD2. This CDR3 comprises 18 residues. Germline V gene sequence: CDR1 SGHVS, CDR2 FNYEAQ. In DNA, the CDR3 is TGTGCCAGCAGCTTAGCGCCGGGACTAGCGGGATCGGCCTACAAGCAGTACTTC. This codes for CASSLAPGLAGSAYKQYF.

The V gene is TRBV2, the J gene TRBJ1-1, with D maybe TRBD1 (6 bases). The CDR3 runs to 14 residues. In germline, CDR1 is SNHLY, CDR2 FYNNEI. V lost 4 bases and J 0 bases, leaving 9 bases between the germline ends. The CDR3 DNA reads TGTGCCAGCAGTGTTCAGGGGCTGAACACTGAAGCTTTCTTT. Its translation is CASSVQGLNTEAFF.

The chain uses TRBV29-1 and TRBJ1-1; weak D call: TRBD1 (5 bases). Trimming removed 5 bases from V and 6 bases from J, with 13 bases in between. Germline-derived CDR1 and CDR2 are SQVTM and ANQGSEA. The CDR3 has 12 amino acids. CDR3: CSVPRDGAEAFF. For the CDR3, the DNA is TGCAGCGTTCCCAGGGATGGCGCTGAAGCTTTCTTT.

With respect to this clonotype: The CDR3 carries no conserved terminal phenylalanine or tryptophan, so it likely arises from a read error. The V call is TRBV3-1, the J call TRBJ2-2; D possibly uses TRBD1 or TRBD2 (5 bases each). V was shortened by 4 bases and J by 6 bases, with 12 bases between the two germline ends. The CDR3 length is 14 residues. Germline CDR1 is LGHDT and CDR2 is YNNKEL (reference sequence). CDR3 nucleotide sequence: TGTGCCAGCAGCCTTAGCGCAGGGTCCGGGGAGCTGTTTATT. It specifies CASSLSAGSGELFI.

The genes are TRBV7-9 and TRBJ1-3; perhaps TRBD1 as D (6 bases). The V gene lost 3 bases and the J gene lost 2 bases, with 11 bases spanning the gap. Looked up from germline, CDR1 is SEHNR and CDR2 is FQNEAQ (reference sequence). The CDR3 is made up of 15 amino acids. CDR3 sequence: CASSFGTTAGNTIYF. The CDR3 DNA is TGTGCCAGCAGCTTCGGGACAACCGCTGGAAACACCATATATTTT. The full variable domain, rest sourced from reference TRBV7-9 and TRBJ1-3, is DTGVSQNPRHKITKRGQNVTFRCDPISEHNRLYWYRQTLGQGPEFLTYFQNEAQLEKSRLLSDRFSAERPKGSFSTLEIQRTEQGDSAMYLCASSFGTTAGNTIYFGEGSWLTVV.